The 11 T cell receptor beta chains given below trace back to one sample, sequenced in a study of T cell responses to AZD1222 COVID-19 vaccine. Measured with immunoSEQ multiplex PCR; TCRdb has only the in-frame clones, and not every one. The sample has 200,000 to 250,000 clones, 90% to 95% seen once. The sequencing here drew on peripheral blood, taken on day 0 of MenACWY control vaccination. These receptors originate from an adult in good health.

The rearrangement joins TRBV7-2 to TRBJ1-2; D not resolved. Trimming removed 1 base at V and 8 bases at J, with 11 bases between. This CDR3 has 13 residues. CDR1 is SGHTA, CDR2 FQGNSA, per germline. CDR3 coding DNA: TGTGCCAGCAGCTTAGATAAGGTGGGAGGCTACACCTTC. This codes for CASSLDKVGGYTF.

The CDR3 bases are TGTGCCAGCAGTTACGAAGGGAAGGGTACGCAGTATTTT. It encodes CASSYEGKGTQYF. The V gene is TRBV6-5, the J gene TRBJ2-3; D gene ambiguous. The CDR3 totals 13 residues. Trimming cost V 2 bases and J 8 bases, with 11 bases left between them. Germline CDR1 is MNHEY and CDR2 is SVGAGI.

V and J are TRBV19 and TRBJ2-5; 7 nucleotides match TRBD2. CDR3 length equals 13 residues. Looked up from germline, CDR1 is LNHDA and CDR2 is SQIVND (reference sequence). V was pared by 4 bases and J by 1 base, with 0 bases of the junction left unmatched. CDR3 sequence: CASSRTSQETQYF. The CDR3 DNA follows: TGTGCCAGTAGTAGGACTAGCCAAGAGACCCAGTACTTC.

This chain links TRBV3-1 (or the pseudogene TRBV3-2) with TRBJ1-2; 10 nucleotides agree with TRBD1. Germline CDR1 and CDR2: LGHDT and YNNKEL (reference sequence). The CDR3 sequence is 15 residues long. With V trimmed by 3 bases and J by 8 bases, 9 bases remained unmatched. This CDR3 reads CASSHLGQGLQGYTF. The CDR3 nucleotides are TGTGCCAGCAGCCATCTGGGACAGGGGTTGCAGGGCTACACCTTC.

The J gene is TRBJ1-1, the V gene TRBV5-8; no reliable D call. The V gene lost 0 bases and the J gene lost 3 bases, with 15 bases spanning the gap. Looked up from germline, CDR1 is SGHTS and CDR2 is YDEGEE. CDR3 size: 16 residues. CDR3: CASSLGTTRGYTEAFF. The CDR3 nucleotides are TGTGCCAGCAGCTTGGGCACAACCCGCGGATACACTGAAGCTTTCTTT.

The CDR3 coding sequence is TGTGCCAGCAGCATTGGGACAGGAGTTAACTATGGCTACACCTTC. Translated: CASSIGTGVNYGYTF. V and J are TRBV5-4 and TRBJ1-2; 8 bases agree with TRBD1. The V segment lost 4 bases and the J segment 1 base; nucleotides outside the gene matches: 6. From germline, CDR1 is SGHNT and CDR2 YYREEE (reference sequence). The CDR3 is 15 residues long.

The CDR3: CASSFASGGSNQPQHF. The DNA for the CDR3 is TGTGCCAGCAGTTTCGCGTCAGGGGGGAGCAATCAGCCCCAGCATTTT. The chain is built from TRBV28 and TRBJ1-5; 7 positions agree with TRBD1. The CDR3 totals 16 residues. CDR1 and CDR2 from the germline V gene are MDHEN and SYDVKM. V shed 3 bases and J 1 base; nucleotides not matched to a gene: 6.

The gene calls are TRBV7-2 and TRBJ1-2; D is ambiguous. V lost 5 bases and J lost 3, with 16 bases in between. CDR3 size: 15 residues. Germline V gene sequence: CDR1 SGHTA, CDR2 FQGNSA. CDR3 DNA: TGTGCCAGCAGCCCCCGCCGGGGAGAACACTATGGCTACACCTTC. The encoded protein is CASSPRRGEHYGYTF.

The rearrangement joins TRBV7-2 to TRBJ1-2; 7 bases agree with TRBD1. Germline trimming cut 1 base from V and 6 bases from J; bases unmatched to any gene: 5. CDR3 size: 14 residues. Germline CDR1 is SGHTA and CDR2 is FQGNSA. CDR3 protein: CASSLVGRGDGYTF. The CDR3 region has the DNA TGTGCCAGCAGCTTAGTGGGCAGGGGGGATGGCTACACCTTC.

The V call is TRBV27, the J call TRBJ2-6; D uncertain. The CDR3 runs 13 residues. CDR1 is MNHEY and CDR2 is SMNVEV in the germline V gene (reference sequence). With 6 bases removed from V and 0 bases from J, the gap between germline ends came to 3 bases. This CDR3 is CASRNSGANVLTF. The CDR3 nucleotides are TGTGCCAGCAGAAACTCTGGGGCCAACGTCCTGACTTTC.

This clone was seen a single time. This chain uses TRBV5-4 with TRBJ1-1; no reliable D call. The germline V gene encodes CDR1 SGHNT and CDR2 YYREEE (reference sequence). V was cut by 5 bases and J by 2 bases, with 7 bases left in between. The length of the CDR3 is 12 residues. CDR3 sequence (DNA): TGTGCCAGCAGTCGAAAAAACACTGAAGCTTTCTTT. Translated, it gives CASSRKNTEAFF.